This passage covers 13 T cell receptor beta chains from one sample sequenced in a study of control samples from healthy donors and cancer patients. Measured with immunoSEQ multiplex PCR; TCRdb has only the in-frame clones, and not every one. The repertoire holds more than 150,000 clones, with roughly 92% as singletons. Sequencing was carried out using blood. The receptors stem from a man aged 50 to 60 in good health.

The rearrangement links TRBV5-6 to TRBJ2-1; 13 positions match TRBD2. The ends lost 7 bases at V and 1 base at J; junction bases unmatched: 2. The germline gives CDR1 SGHDT, CDR2 YYEEEE. CDR3 size: 15 residues. CDR3: CASGLAGVSYNEQFF. The CDR3 nucleotides read TGTGCCAGCGGACTAGCGGGAGTGTCCTACAATGAGCAGTTCTTC.

The chain couples TRBV24-1 to TRBJ2-1, with 7 bases lining up with TRBD2. Germline CDR1 is KGHDR and CDR2 is SFDVKD. Unmatched junction bases numbered 1, after V lost 0 bases and J lost 0 bases. This CDR3 contains 16 residues. The chain's CDR3 is CATSDLTSDSYNEQFF. CDR3 DNA: TGTGCCACCAGTGATTTGACTAGCGACTCCTACAATGAGCAGTTCTTC.

The chain employs TRBV15 and TRBJ1-2; D remains ambiguous. Germline V CDR1 and CDR2: LNHNV, YYDKDF (reference sequence). Trimming shortened V by 0 bases and J by 8 bases, and 16 bases separated the two germline ends. This CDR3 contains 15 residues. This CDR3 reads CATSRDLDSRRGYTF. CDR3 DNA: TGTGCCACCAGCAGAGATCTGGACTCCCGGCGGGGCTACACCTTC.

V gene TRBV6-5 combines with J gene TRBJ1-6; D may be TRBD1 (5 bases). CDR1 and CDR2 from the germline V gene are MNHEY and SVGAGI. This CDR3 is 13 amino acids long. Trimming stripped 5 bases from V and 11 bases from J, with 13 bases between. The CDR3 bases are TGTGCCAGCAGTAACCCGATGGGGGCACCCCTCCACTTT. As protein: CASSNPMGAPLHF.

This clone has only one observation. The chain has TRBV28 and TRBJ2-7, with 13 bases that match TRBD2. This CDR3 comprises 14 residues. CDR1 and CDR2 (germline): MDHEN, SYDVKM. With V trimmed by 7 bases and J by 4 bases, 4 bases remained unmatched. The CDR3 region has the DNA TGTGCCAGCACACGACTAGCGGGAGGATACGAGCAGTACTTC. This codes for CASTRLAGGYEQYF.

The gene calls are TRBV7-8 and TRBJ2-7; TRBD2 agrees at 9 bases. The V segment lost 3 bases and the J segment 6 bases; nucleotides outside the gene matches: 12. The CDR3 is 16 residues long. Germline-derived CDR1 and CDR2 are SGHVS and FQNEAQ. The CDR3 sequence: CASSFRFRTSASEQYF. The CDR3 coding sequence is TGTGCCAGCAGCTTCCGGTTTAGGACTAGCGCTTCCGAGCAGTACTTC.

The chain joins TRBV21-1 to TRBJ2-1; the table's D call, TRBD2, was not checked against the DNA. TRBV21-1 is a recognized pseudogene. This CDR3 contains 15 residues. Here the CDR3 DNA reads TGTGCCAGCAGGACCGTGACTCCCTATGGCCATGAGCAGTTCTTC. It encodes CASRTVTPYGHEQFF.

The J gene is TRBJ1-3, the V gene TRBV3-1 (or the pseudogene TRBV3-2), with no clear D. This CDR3 spans 12 amino acids. V lost 6 bases and J lost 0, with 3 bases in between. Looked up from germline, CDR1 is LGHDT and CDR2 is YNNKEL (reference sequence). In DNA, the CDR3 is TGTGCCAGCAGTCCCTCTGGAAACACCATATATTTT. Protein sequence: CASSPSGNTIYF.

The chain uses TRBV7-9 and TRBJ1-2; 7 bases match TRBD1. The CDR3 runs 14 residues. Germline V gives CDR1 SEHNR, CDR2 FQNEAQ (reference sequence). The ends lost 1 base at V and 6 bases at J; junction bases unmatched: 5. Here the CDR3 DNA reads TGTGCCAGCAGCTTAGAAGGGGGCCCTGATGGCTACACCTTC. Translating gives CASSLEGGPDGYTF.

The chain is built from TRBV27 and TRBJ1-6; the D gene is possibly TRBD1 (5 bases). V was trimmed by 4 bases and J by 7 bases, leaving 11 bases between them. CDR3 length: 14 amino acids. Germline assignment: CDR1 MNHEY and CDR2 SMNVEV (reference sequence). The CDR3 DNA reads as TGTGCCAGCAGTTGGCAGGGAGGGAATTCACCCCTCCACTTT. Translated: CASSWQGGNSPLHF.

This chain joins TRBV19 and TRBJ1-5, with D maybe TRBD1 (5 bases). Germline assignment: CDR1 LNHDA and CDR2 SQIVND (reference sequence). The germline V and J ends were trimmed by 6 bases and 3 bases, with 15 bases remaining between them. This CDR3 spans 15 amino acids. The CDR3 DNA follows: TGTGCCAGTAGCGGCCTACTTGGGGCCAATCAGCCCCAGCATTTT. Encoded protein: CASSGLLGANQPQHF. The full variable domain, in which reference TRBV19 and TRBJ1-5 provide the parts outside the CDR3, is DGGITQSPKYLFRKEGQNVTLSCEQNLNHDAMYWYRQDPGQGLRLIYYSQIVNDFQKGDIAEGYSVSREKKESFPLTVTSAQKNPTAFYLCASSGLLGANQPQHFGDGTRLSIL.

V is TRBV10-1 and J is TRBJ2-5, with 9 bases lining up with TRBD2. Germline lookup yields CDR1 WNHNN and CDR2 SYGVQD (reference sequence). V dropped 2 bases and J dropped 5; count of bases not matched to a gene: 6. The CDR3 spans 15 residues. The CDR3 protein is CASSEALAGKETQYF. CDR3 sequence (DNA): TGCGCCAGCAGTGAGGCCCTAGCGGGAAAGGAGACCCAGTACTTC.

The V and J genes are TRBV7-2 and TRBJ2-1, with TRBD2 matching over 10 bases. V dropped 5 bases and J dropped 1; count of bases not matched to a gene: 2. Germline V gene sequence: CDR1 SGHTA, CDR2 FQGNSA. This CDR3 comprises 15 residues. CDR3 coding DNA: TGTGCCAGCAGCCTACTAGCGGGATCCTACAATGAGCAGTTCTTC. It yields the protein CASSLLAGSYNEQFF.